This TCR beta chain was identified during a study of technical replicates of blood from several donors. Produced via immunoSEQ multiplex PCR; TCRdb's table is partial and in-frame only. The data contain 14,000 or so clones, roughly 80% of them singletons. The CDR3 covers 13 residues. V lost 10 bases, J lost 4 bases, and 16 bases lay in between. Germline V gene sequence: CDR1 SNHLY, CDR2 FYNNEI. The sample was PBMCs. The gene calls are TRBV2 and TRBJ1-1; possibly TRBD1 for D (6 bases). This TCR was recovered from a human donor in good health. CDR3: CATRQDWGTEAFF. As DNA, the CDR3 is TGTGCCACCAGACAGGATTGGGGCACTGAAGCTTTCTTT.